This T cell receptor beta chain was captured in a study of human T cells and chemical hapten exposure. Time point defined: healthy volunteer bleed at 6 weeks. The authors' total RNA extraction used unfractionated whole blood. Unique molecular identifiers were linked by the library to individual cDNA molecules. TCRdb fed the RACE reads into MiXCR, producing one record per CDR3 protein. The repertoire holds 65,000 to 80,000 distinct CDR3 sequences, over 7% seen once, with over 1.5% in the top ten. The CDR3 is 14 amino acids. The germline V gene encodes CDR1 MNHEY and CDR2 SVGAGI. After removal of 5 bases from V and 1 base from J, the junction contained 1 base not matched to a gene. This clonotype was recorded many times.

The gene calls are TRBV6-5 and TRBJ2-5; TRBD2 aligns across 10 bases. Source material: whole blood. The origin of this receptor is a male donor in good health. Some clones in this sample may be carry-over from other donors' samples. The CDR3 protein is CASSSGRAQETQYF. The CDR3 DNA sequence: TGTGCCAGCAGTAGCGGGAGGGCCCAAGAGACCCAGTACTTC.